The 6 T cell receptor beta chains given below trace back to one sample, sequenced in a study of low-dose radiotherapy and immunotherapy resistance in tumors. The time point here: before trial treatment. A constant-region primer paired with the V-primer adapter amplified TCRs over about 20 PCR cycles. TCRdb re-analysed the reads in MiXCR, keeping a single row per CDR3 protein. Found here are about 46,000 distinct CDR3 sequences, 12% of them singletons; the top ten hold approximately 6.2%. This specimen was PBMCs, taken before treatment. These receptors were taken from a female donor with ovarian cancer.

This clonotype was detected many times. The CDR3 coding sequence is TGTGCCAGCAGCCCTGGACAGGGGGCGAAAAACATTCAGTACTTC. Translation: CASSPGQGAKNIQYF. The rearrangement uses TRBV13 and TRBJ2-4; 11 nucleotides line up with TRBD1. Germline CDR1 reads PRHDT; CDR2 reads FYEKMQ (reference sequence). V lost 5 bases to trimming and J lost 4 bases; unmatched junction nucleotides: 4. The length of the CDR3 is 15 residues. The whole variable domain, remainder taken from reference TRBV13 and TRBJ2-4, is AAGVIQSPRHLIKEKRETATLKCYPIPRHDTVYWYQQGPGQDPQFLISFYEKMQSDKGSIPDRFSAQQFSDYHSELNMSSLELGDSALYFCASSPGQGAKNIQYFGAGTRLSVL.

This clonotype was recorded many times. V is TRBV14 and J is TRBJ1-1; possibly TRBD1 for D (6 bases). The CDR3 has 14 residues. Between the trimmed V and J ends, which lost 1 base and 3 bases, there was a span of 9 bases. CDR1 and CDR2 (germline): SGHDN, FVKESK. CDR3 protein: CASSQAAGDTEAFF. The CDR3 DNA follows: TGTGCCAGCAGCCAAGCCGCAGGGGACACTGAAGCTTTCTTT.

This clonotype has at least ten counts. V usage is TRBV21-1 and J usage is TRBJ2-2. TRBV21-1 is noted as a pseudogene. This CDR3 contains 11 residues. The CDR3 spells CMERSTGELFF. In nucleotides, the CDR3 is TGTATGGAACGCTCCACCGGGGAGCTGTTTTTT.

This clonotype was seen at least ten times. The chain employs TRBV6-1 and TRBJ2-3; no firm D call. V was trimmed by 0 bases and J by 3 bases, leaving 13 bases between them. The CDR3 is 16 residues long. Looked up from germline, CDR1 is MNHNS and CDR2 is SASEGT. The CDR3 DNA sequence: TGTGCCAGCAGTGAAGCTAAAGGATCAGAGACAGATACGCAGTATTTT. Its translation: CASSEAKGSETDTQYF.

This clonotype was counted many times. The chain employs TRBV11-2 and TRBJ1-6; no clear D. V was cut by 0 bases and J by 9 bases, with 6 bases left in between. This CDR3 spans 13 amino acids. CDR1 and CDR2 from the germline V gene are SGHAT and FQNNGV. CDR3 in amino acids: CASSLDPGSPLHF. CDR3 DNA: TGTGCCAGCAGCTTAGATCCCGGTTCACCCCTCCACTTT. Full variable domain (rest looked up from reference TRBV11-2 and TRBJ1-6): EAGVAQSPRYKIIEKRQSVAFWCNPISGHATLYWYQQILGQGPKLLIQFQNNGVVDDSQLPKDRFSAERLKGVDSTLKIQPAKLEDSAVYLCASSLDPGSPLHFGNGTRLTVT.

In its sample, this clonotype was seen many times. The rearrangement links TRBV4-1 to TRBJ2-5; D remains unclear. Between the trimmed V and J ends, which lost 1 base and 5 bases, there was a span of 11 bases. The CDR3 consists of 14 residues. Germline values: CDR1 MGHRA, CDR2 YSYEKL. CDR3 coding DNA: TGCGCCAGCAGCCAAGGGTTCGCACTCGAGACCCAGTACTTC. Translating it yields CASSQGFALETQYF.